Each of the 13 T cell receptor beta chains below was sequenced from the same sample in a study of blood T cell repertoires in COVID-19. The repertoire was sequenced with immunoSEQ multiplex PCR; TCRdb's copy has only in-frame clones and lacks some. The table has fewer than 250,000 clones, 84% seen once; the top ten hold 4%. The sample comprised peripheral blood. The origin of the receptors is a man aged 50 to 59 with acute or convalescent COVID-19.

This clone was recorded a few times. The same CDR3 also results from other DNA sequences found in this sample. V is TRBV30 and J is TRBJ1-2, with D unresolved. V lost 0 bases and J lost 0, with 11 bases in between. Germline V CDR1 and CDR2: GTSNPN, SVGIG (reference sequence). There are 15 residues in the CDR3. CDR3 coding DNA: TGTGCCTGGAGTGTGGCGGGCCCCACTAACTATGGCTACACCTTC. Translated: CAWSVAGPTNYGYTF.

This chain joins TRBV27 and TRBJ2-2; D is perhaps TRBD1 (5 bases). The length of the CDR3 is 16 residues. The V gene lost 5 bases and the J gene lost 5 bases, with 18 bases spanning the gap. Looked up from germline, CDR1 is MNHEY and CDR2 is SMNVEV (reference sequence). CDR3 nucleotides: TGTGCCAGCAGTCAAGGACACCAAATTAGGACCGGGGAGCTGTTTTTT. It encodes CASSQGHQIRTGELFF.

J is TRBJ2-7 and V is TRBV19; TRBD1 is a possible D gene (5 bases). CDR1 LNHDA and CDR2 SQIVND come from the germline V gene (reference sequence). The CDR3 covers 14 residues. V was pared by 4 bases and J by 2 bases, with 12 bases between. DNA for the CDR3: TGTGCCAGTAGTAGCACCATCAGGGCCTACGAGCAGTACTTC. Its protein is CASSSTIRAYEQYF.

This clone was seen only once. The chain couples TRBV9 to TRBJ2-4, with D tentatively TRBD2 (5 bases). V dropped 3 bases and J dropped 1 base, with 14 bases sitting between them. This CDR3 comprises 16 residues. Per the germline V gene, CDR1 is SGDLS and CDR2 is YYNGEE. CDR3 sequence reads: CASSAGESTAKNIQYF. The CDR3 nucleotides read TGTGCCAGCAGCGCCGGGGAAAGTACGGCCAAAAACATTCAGTACTTC.

V is TRBV7-9 and J is TRBJ1-4, with a weak D call TRBD1 (6 bases). The germline CDR1 and CDR2 sequences are SEHNR and FQNEAQ (reference sequence). The CDR3 sequence is 13 residues long. Trimming left V 3 bases short and J 8 bases short, with 10 bases between. CDR3 nucleotides: TGTGCCAGCAGCTTTTCAGGGGAAGAAAAACTGTTTTTT. This codes for CASSFSGEEKLFF.

This rearrangement joins TRBV28 to TRBJ1-1; 9 nucleotides align to TRBD1. V gave up 7 bases and J gave up 1 base; unmatched junction bases: 7. This CDR3 is built from 15 residues. The germline gives CDR1 MDHEN, CDR2 SYDVKM. The CDR3 here is CASTSTGQGNTEAFF. In nucleotides, the CDR3 is TGTGCCAGCACCTCAACGGGACAGGGGAACACTGAAGCTTTCTTT.

The gene calls are TRBV2 and TRBJ2-2; D not resolved. CDR3 length: 15 amino acids. V lost 3 bases and J lost 3, with 11 bases in between. Germline CDR1 and CDR2: SNHLY and FYNNEI. The CDR3 DNA sequence: TGTGCCAGCAGTGATGAAAGAGAGCACACCGGGGAGCTGTTTTTT. As protein: CASSDEREHTGELFF.

J is TRBJ2-4 and V is TRBV15; the match to TRBD2 covers 11 bases. The CDR3 length is 19 residues. Trimming removed 4 bases from V and 0 bases from J; junction bases left unmatched: 11. Germline V gene lookup returns CDR1 LNHNV and CDR2 YYDKDF (reference sequence). In nucleotides, the CDR3 is TGTGCCACCAGCACTCCGAGGGGGACTAGCGGACTAGCCAAAAACATTCAGTACTTC. Its translation is CATSTPRGTSGLAKNIQYF.

The chain links TRBV5-1 to TRBJ1-1, with 8 positions matching TRBD1. The CDR3 is 14 amino acids. The germline CDR1 and CDR2 sequences are SGHRS and YFSETQ. Germline trimming cut 7 bases from V and 1 base from J; bases unmatched to any gene: 6. The CDR3 region is CASGWGQENTEAFF. The CDR3 DNA sequence: TGCGCCAGCGGTTGGGGACAGGAGAACACTGAAGCTTTCTTT.

This chain connects TRBV5-1 to TRBJ1-2; 7 bases agree with TRBD1. The CDR3 covers 16 residues. Losses at the gene ends were 3 bases for V and 1 base for J; bases not matched to a gene: 9. The V gene's germline CDR1 is SGHRS and CDR2 YFSETQ. The CDR3 bases are TGCGCCAGCAGCTCACCACCCGACAGGGATAACTATGGCTACACCTTC. It yields the protein CASSSPPDRDNYGYTF.

CDR3 in amino acids: CASSFGYGYTF. The CDR3, as DNA: TGTGCCAGCAGCTTCGGCTATGGCTACACCTTC. The rearrangement joins TRBV5-6 to TRBJ1-2; D remains ambiguous. The CDR3 is 11 amino acids. Trimming stripped 2 bases from V and 4 bases from J, with 3 bases between. CDR1 and CDR2 from the germline V gene are SGHDT and YYEEEE.

Here the CDR3 DNA reads TGTGCCAGCAGTTTCACGGGACATCCCTTCAAGTACTTC. It translates to CASSFTGHPFKYF. The chain joins TRBV12-3 or TRBV12-4 to TRBJ2-7; maybe TRBD1 (6 bases). The CDR3 loop spans 13 amino acids. Trimming shortened V by 3 bases and J by 11 bases, and 17 bases separated the two germline ends.

The chain employs TRBV19 and TRBJ2-1; 12 nucleotides line up with TRBD2. The ends lost 3 bases at V and 8 bases at J; junction bases unmatched: 8. The CDR3 loop spans 16 amino acids. Germline CDR1 and CDR2: LNHDA and SQIVND (reference sequence). CDR3 sequence: CASSIVLAGGPDEQFF. The CDR3 coding sequence is TGTGCCAGTAGTATTGTCCTAGCGGGAGGGCCCGATGAGCAGTTCTTC.